The sample holds a few counts of the clone carrying this TCR beta chain. TCRdb independently ran MiXCR on the 5' RACE reads; one entry per CDR3 protein. The sample carries almost 550,000 distinct CDR3 sequences, approximately 20% recorded once. The V gene lost 0 bases and the J gene lost 6 bases, with 12 bases spanning the gap. Germline V gene data show CDR1 as SNHLY and CDR2 as FYNNEI. This CDR3 contains 15 residues. These data belong to a study of T-cell memory formation after mild COVID-19. The source of this sequence is an adult woman who had mild COVID-19 (a few samples of this study predate the infection). Cell type and time point are not known. The sequencing input was PBMCs or a T cell subset sorted from them (not recorded which). V is TRBV2 and J is TRBJ1-5; D is possibly TRBD1 (5 bases). The CDR3 DNA reads TGTGCCAGCAGTGAAGCGGGGAGGGGAGGTCAGCCCCAGCATTTT. Its protein is CASSEAGRGGQPQHF.